This TCR beta chain was sequenced during a study of cytomegalovirus exposure and HLA in healthy donors. V shed 6 bases and J 4 bases; nucleotides not matched to a gene: 5. Germline V lookup: CDR1 LNHNV, CDR2 YYDKDF (reference sequence). The CDR3 loop spans 13 amino acids. As to this clone: Its antigen is unknown. In the same sample, other DNA sequences code for this CDR3.

Study-level results: While the bulk of TCR sequences proved rare, some public TCRs turned up in many donors.

Primers: 60 Vbeta forward and 13 Jbeta reverse. The data were produced by immunoSEQ multiplex PCR, yet TCRdb's version contains in-frame clones alone and is incomplete. The table has approximately 160,000 clones, about 77% seen once. The gene calls are TRBV15 and TRBJ2-5; 7 nucleotides match TRBD1. The clonotype was recovered from a male donor in good health and CMV-seropositive. The specimen was PBMCs. This chain's CDR3 is CATRGAGGETQYF. The CDR3 nucleotides read TGTGCCACCAGGGGGGCAGGGGGAGAGACCCAGTACTTC.